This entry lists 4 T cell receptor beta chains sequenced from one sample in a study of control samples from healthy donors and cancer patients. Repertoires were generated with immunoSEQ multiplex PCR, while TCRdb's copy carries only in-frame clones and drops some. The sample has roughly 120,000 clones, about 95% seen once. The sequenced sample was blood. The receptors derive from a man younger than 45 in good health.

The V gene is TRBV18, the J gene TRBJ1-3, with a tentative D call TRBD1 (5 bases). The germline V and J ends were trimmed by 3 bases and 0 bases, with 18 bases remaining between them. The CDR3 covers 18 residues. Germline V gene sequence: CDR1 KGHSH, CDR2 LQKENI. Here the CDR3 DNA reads TGTGCCAGCTCACCGACAGCGCCTGCTCTTTACTCTGGAAACACCATATATTTT. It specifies CASSPTAPALYSGNTIYF. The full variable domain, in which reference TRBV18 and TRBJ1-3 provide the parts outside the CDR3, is NAGVMQNPRHLVRRRGQEARLRCSPMKGHSHVYWYRQLPEEGLKFMVYLQKENIIDESGMPKERFSAEFPKEGPSILRIQQVVRGDSAAYFCASSPTAPALYSGNTIYFGEGSWLTVV.

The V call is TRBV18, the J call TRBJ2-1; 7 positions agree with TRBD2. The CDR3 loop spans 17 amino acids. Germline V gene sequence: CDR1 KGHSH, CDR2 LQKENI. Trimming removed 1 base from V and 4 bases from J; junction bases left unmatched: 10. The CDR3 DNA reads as TGTGCCAGCTCACCACGCCAGGGCCAGCGGGGATACAATGAGCAGTTCTTC. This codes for CASSPRQGQRGYNEQFF.

The CDR3 DNA reads as TGTGCCTGGAGTCCGGAAGTCTCTGGGGCCAACGTCCTGACTTTC. The encoded protein is CAWSPEVSGANVLTF. V usage is TRBV30 and J usage is TRBJ2-6; no reliable D call. The germline V gene encodes CDR1 GTSNPN and CDR2 SVGIG (reference sequence). This CDR3 contains 15 residues. Trimming cost V 2 bases and J 0 bases, with 8 bases left between them.

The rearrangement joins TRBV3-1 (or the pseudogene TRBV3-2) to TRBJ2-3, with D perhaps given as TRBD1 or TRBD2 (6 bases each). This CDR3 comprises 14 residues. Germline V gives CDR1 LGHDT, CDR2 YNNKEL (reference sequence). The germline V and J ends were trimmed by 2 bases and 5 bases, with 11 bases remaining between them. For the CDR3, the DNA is TGTGCCAGCAGCCAACGGGGGCCGGGAGATACGCAGTATTTT. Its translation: CASSQRGPGDTQYF.